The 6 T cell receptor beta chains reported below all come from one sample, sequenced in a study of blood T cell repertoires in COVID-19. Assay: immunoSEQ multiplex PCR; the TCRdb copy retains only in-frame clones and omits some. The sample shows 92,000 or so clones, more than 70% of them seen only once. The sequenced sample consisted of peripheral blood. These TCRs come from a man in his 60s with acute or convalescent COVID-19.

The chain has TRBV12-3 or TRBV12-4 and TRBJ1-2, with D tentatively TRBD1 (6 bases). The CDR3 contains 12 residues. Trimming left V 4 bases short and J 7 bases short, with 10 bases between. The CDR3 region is CASSSDSLGYTF. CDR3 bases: TGTGCCAGCAGTTCGGACAGCCTTGGCTACACCTTC.

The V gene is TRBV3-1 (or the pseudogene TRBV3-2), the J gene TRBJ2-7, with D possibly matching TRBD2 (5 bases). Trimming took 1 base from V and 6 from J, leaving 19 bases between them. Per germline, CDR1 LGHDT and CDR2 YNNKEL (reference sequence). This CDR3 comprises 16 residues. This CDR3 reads CASSQVFRSLGGEQYF. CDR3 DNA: TGTGCCAGCAGCCAAGTTTTCAGATCGTTAGGAGGCGAGCAGTACTTC.

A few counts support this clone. In DNA form, the CDR3 reads TGTGCCAGCAGTTTATCACTAGCGGGAGACTACGAGCAGTACTTC. Translation: CASSLSLAGDYEQYF. The rearrangement joins TRBV27 to TRBJ2-7; 11 bases agree with TRBD2. The CDR3 extends over 15 amino acids. In germline, CDR1 is MNHEY, CDR2 SMNVEV (reference sequence). V shed 0 bases, J shed 3 bases, and the junction held 1 base outside the gene matches.

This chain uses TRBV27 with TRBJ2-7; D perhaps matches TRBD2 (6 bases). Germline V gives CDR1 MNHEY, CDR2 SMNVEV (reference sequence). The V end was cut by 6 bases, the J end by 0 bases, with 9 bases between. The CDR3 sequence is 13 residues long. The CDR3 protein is CASRPAGSYEQYF. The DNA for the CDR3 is TGTGCCAGCAGACCAGCGGGCTCCTACGAGCAGTACTTC.

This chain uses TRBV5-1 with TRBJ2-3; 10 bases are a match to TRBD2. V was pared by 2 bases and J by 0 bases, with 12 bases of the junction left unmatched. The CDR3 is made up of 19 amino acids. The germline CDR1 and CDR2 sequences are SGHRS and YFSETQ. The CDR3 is CASSFGGASGGGSTDTQYF. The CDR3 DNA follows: TGCGCCAGCAGCTTTGGCGGAGCTAGCGGGGGTGGGAGCACAGATACGCAGTATTTT.

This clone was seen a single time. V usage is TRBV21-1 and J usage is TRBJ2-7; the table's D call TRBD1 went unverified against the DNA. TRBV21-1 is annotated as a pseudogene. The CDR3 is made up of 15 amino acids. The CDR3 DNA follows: TGTGCCAGCAGCAATCGGGGAACAGGGTCGGACGAGCAGTACTTC. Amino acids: CASSNRGTGSDEQYF.